This note documents a single TCR beta chain sequence. The same CDR3 can be traced to other DNA sequences in this sample. At the deep level, the assay was run. The data were produced by immunoSEQ multiplex PCR, yet TCRdb's version contains in-frame clones alone and is incomplete. The table includes 2 million to 2.5 million clones, over 85% detected once. These data belong to a study of shared clonotypes between healthy human individuals. V lost 6 bases to trimming and J lost 4 bases, with 9 bases between them. The CDR3 sequence is 12 residues long. Per germline, CDR1 ENHRY and CDR2 SYGVKD. The TCR originated in a man aged 18 to 29 in good health. Some clones in this sample may be carry-over from other donors' samples. Sequencing was done on a sample of naive CD4+ T cells from PBMCs. The subset was: CD45RA+ positively selected. J is TRBJ2-5 and V is TRBV10-3, with D tentatively TRBD2 (5 bases). CDR3 nucleotide sequence: TGTGCCATCAGCCCCGAGGGAGAGACCCAGTACTTC. Amino acid sequence: CAISPEGETQYF.